The 16 T cell receptor beta chains below were found in one sample sequenced in a study of blood T cell repertoires in COVID-19. TCRdb's copy holds only in-frame clones and misses some; the assay was immunoSEQ multiplex PCR. This sample yields about 45,000 clones, of which about nine tenths are seen a single time; roughly an eighth belongs to the top ten. Material: peripheral blood. These receptors were obtained from a human donor in a cohort sampled during active COVID-19.

This sequence joins TRBV7-6 and TRBJ1-1; weak D call: TRBD1 (6 bases). CDR1 is SGHVS, CDR2 FNYEAQ, per germline. The CDR3 contains 16 residues. V lost 1 base and J 0 bases, leaving 12 bases between the germline ends. CDR3 loop: CASSLGSPGVNTEAFF. DNA of the CDR3: TGTGCCAGCAGCTTAGGGTCTCCAGGGGTGAACACTGAAGCTTTCTTT.

The J gene is TRBJ1-6, the V gene TRBV9; no definite D call. With 3 bases removed from V and 7 bases from J, the gap between germline ends came to 20 bases. The germline V gene has CDR1 SGDLS and CDR2 YYNGEE. CDR3 size: 17 residues. The DNA for the CDR3 is TGTGCCAGCAGCGGGAGACCGGGAAGGGAGATAAATTCACCCCTCCACTTT. Its translation: CASSGRPGREINSPLHF.

The CDR3 DNA reads TGTGCCAGCAGTGAAGCGACCAGGGGGCGCGGCTATGGCTACACCTTC. Residues: CASSEATRGRGYGYTF. V is TRBV6-1 and J is TRBJ1-2; 8 positions agree with TRBD1. The trim removed 0 bases at V and 4 bases at J, leaving 7 bases unmatched. The V gene's germline CDR1 is MNHNS and CDR2 SASEGT. This CDR3 has 16 amino acids.

The V and J genes are TRBV9 and TRBJ2-3, with TRBD2 matching over 13 bases. The CDR3 totals 18 residues. V was clipped by 0 bases and J by 2 bases; unmatched bases: 6. Germline V gene lookup returns CDR1 SGDLS and CDR2 YYNGEE. CDR3 nucleotides: TGTGCCAGCAGCGTAGGACTAGCGGGGGGCACAAACACAGATACGCAGTATTTT. Protein sequence: CASSVGLAGGTNTDTQYF.

V and J are TRBV19 and TRBJ1-1, with D perhaps TRBD1 (5 bases). V lost 2 bases and J lost 10, with 20 bases in between. The CDR3 contains 15 residues. Germline lookup yields CDR1 LNHDA and CDR2 SQIVND (reference sequence). The CDR3 bases are TGTGCCAGTAGTATATCAGCCGGCGGAGGGGTCGGAGCTTTCTTT. Protein: CASSISAGGGVGAFF. The full variable domain, its missing parts supplied by reference TRBV19 and TRBJ1-1, is DGGITQSPKYLFRKEGQNVTLSCEQNLNHDAMYWYRQDPGQGLRLIYYSQIVNDFQKGDIAEGYSVSREKKESFPLTVTSAQKNPTAFYLCASSISAGGGVGAFFGQGTRLTVV.

This clone was seen only a few times. The chain employs TRBV30 and TRBJ2-7; maybe TRBD1 (6 bases). Germline CDR1 and CDR2: GTSNPN and SVGIG (reference sequence). V lost 1 base to trimming and J lost 6 bases, with 10 bases between them. The CDR3 contains 12 residues. This CDR3 is CAWSESGAEQYF. The CDR3 coding sequence is TGTGCCTGGAGTGAATCAGGGGCCGAGCAGTACTTC.

This clone is a singleton in its sample. The J gene is TRBJ2-1, the V gene TRBV7-9, with 9 bases identical to TRBD2. CDR1 is SEHNR and CDR2 is FQNEAQ in the germline V gene (reference sequence). The CDR3 is made up of 15 amino acids. V gave up 1 base and J gave up 4 bases; unmatched junction bases: 2. The DNA for the CDR3 is TGTGCCAGCAGCTTAGGCGGGGGGGGTTACAATGAGCAGTTCTTC. Its translation is CASSLGGGGYNEQFF.

The rearrangement links TRBV29-1 to TRBJ2-1, with 7 bases fitting TRBD1. The germline gives CDR1 SQVTM, CDR2 ANQGSEA. With V trimmed by 7 bases and J by 8 bases, 8 bases remained unmatched. This CDR3 contains 12 residues. The CDR3 spells CSGEDRIHEQFF. CDR3 coding DNA: TGCAGCGGTGAGGACAGGATTCATGAGCAGTTCTTC.

This clone appeared a few times. The chain has TRBV7-9 and TRBJ1-5, with D hard to call. The CDR3 is 12 amino acids. The V gene lost 4 bases and the J gene lost 7 bases, with 8 bases spanning the gap. The germline V gene has CDR1 SEHNR and CDR2 FQNEAQ (reference sequence). The DNA of the CDR3 is TGTGCCAGCAGCTGGCGGGGACAGCCCCAGCATTTT. It yields the protein CASSWRGQPQHF.

The chain has TRBV21-1 and TRBJ2-1; TRBD2 reflects the table's D call only, with no check against the DNA. TRBV21-1 constitutes a pseudogene. This CDR3 region has 18 residues. The CDR3 is CASSKEVGGLPCPNEQFF. CDR3 bases: TGTGCCAGCAGCAAAGAGGTCGGGGGGCTCCCATGTCCCAATGAGCAGTTCTTC.

V is TRBV5-1 and J is TRBJ2-5; TRBD1 matches at 8 bases. Germline V gives CDR1 SGHRS, CDR2 YFSETQ. V lost 4 bases to trimming and J lost 2 bases; unmatched junction nucleotides: 4. CDR3 length equals 14 residues. CDR3 loop: CASSPGQAQETQYF. For the CDR3, the DNA is TGCGCCAGCAGCCCGGGACAGGCACAAGAGACCCAGTACTTC.

In nucleotides, the CDR3 is TGTGCCAGCAGTTCCTCCGGATTAGTTGGGGGCCATGGCTACACCTTC. Protein: CASSSSGLVGGHGYTF. The V gene is TRBV6-5, the J gene TRBJ1-2, with D maybe TRBD1 (6 bases). The germline V gene has CDR1 MNHEY and CDR2 SVGAGI. The CDR3 consists of 16 residues. V was pared by 4 bases and J by 6 bases, with 21 bases between.

V usage is TRBV7-2 and J usage is TRBJ1-2; D is possibly TRBD1 (5 bases). V shed 1 base and J shed 7 bases, with 13 bases lying between them. This CDR3 contains 14 residues. The germline CDR1 and CDR2 sequences are SGHTA and FQGNSA. The CDR3 DNA sequence: TGTGCCAGCAGCTTAGAACGACAGACACTTGGCTACACCTTC. As protein: CASSLERQTLGYTF.

This chain joins TRBV19 and TRBJ2-5; D gene ambiguous. The CDR3 has 13 amino acids. Germline V gene lookup returns CDR1 LNHDA and CDR2 SQIVND (reference sequence). Trimming removed 5 bases at V and 1 base at J, with 8 bases between. The CDR3 loop reads CASSFQIQETQYF. The CDR3 region has the DNA TGTGCCAGTAGTTTTCAGATCCAAGAGACCCAGTACTTC.

This chain connects TRBV12-3 or TRBV12-4 to TRBJ1-1; unclear D gene. CDR3 length: 12 amino acids. Trimming pared 3 bases from V and 3 bases from J, leaving 5 bases between. CDR3 DNA sequence: TGTGCCAGCAGTTTCCCCTACACTGAAGCTTTCTTT. Translating gives CASSFPYTEAFF.

The chain carries TRBV5-6 and TRBJ1-2, with D perhaps matching TRBD1 (5 bases). Trimming shortened V by 4 bases and J by 1 base, and 14 bases separated the two germline ends. Germline assignment: CDR1 SGHDT and CDR2 YYEEEE. The CDR3 contains 15 residues. This chain's CDR3 is CASSRGTGLNYGYTF. CDR3 nucleotide sequence: TGTGCCAGCAGCAGAGGGACGGGACTTAACTATGGCTACACCTTC.